The rows below give T cell receptor beta chains drawn from one sample of a study of OX40 agonist ivuxolimab in advanced cancers. The assay was immunoSEQ multiplex PCR, and TCRdb's table has in-frame clones only and misses some. The data hold about 99,000 clones, with roughly 94% observed a single time. The source material was CD4+ or CD8+ T cells sorted from blood, sampled in a trial of the OX40 agonist ivuxolimab. The receptors here all came from an adult with an advanced solid tumor such as melanoma, head and neck, liver or kidney cancer. CDR3s include the opening cysteine and the closing phenylalanine or tryptophan. D genes are given only for firm matches. Only part of the rows carry a size: once, few, many, or a class if the clone is expanded.

V gene: TRBV5-1; J gene: TRBJ1-2; D gene: -; clone size: -; CDR3 length: 15; CDR3 protein: CASSLDGREISGYTF
V gene: TRBV19; J gene: TRBJ2-7; D gene: -; clone size: -; CDR3 length: 14; CDR3 protein: CASSSAGLPYEQYF
V gene: TRBV15; J gene: TRBJ2-7; D gene: -; clone size: -; CDR3 length: 13; CDR3 protein: CATSRPLTSEQYF
V gene: TRBV7-2; J gene: TRBJ2-5; D gene: -; clone size: -; CDR3 length: 15; CDR3 protein: CASSFLRVLGETQYF
V gene: TRBV5-1; J gene: TRBJ1-2; D gene: -; clone size: -; CDR3 length: 14; CDR3 protein: CATRPGGPNGGYTF
V gene: TRBV6-5; J gene: TRBJ1-1; D gene: -; clone size: -; CDR3 length: 13; CDR3 protein: CASSRLKDTEAFF
V gene: TRBV7-2; J gene: TRBJ1-5; D gene: TRBD1; clone size: -; CDR3 length: 13; CDR3 protein: CASSLTGDQPQHF
V gene: TRBV23-1; J gene: TRBJ2-7; D gene: -; clone size: -; CDR3 length: 14; CDR3 protein: CASSQPRDNYEQYF
V gene: TRBV11-2; J gene: TRBJ2-7; D gene: TRBD2; clone size: -; CDR3 length: 13; CDR3 protein: CASSLDEGTSGTF
V gene: TRBV5-1; J gene: TRBJ1-1; D gene: TRBD1; clone size: -; CDR3 length: 14; CDR3 protein: CASSLGLQGSSAFF
V gene: TRBV6-1; J gene: TRBJ1-5; D gene: TRBD1; clone size: -; CDR3 length: 15; CDR3 protein: CASSAGTGYHQPQHF
V gene: TRBV27; J gene: TRBJ1-4; D gene: TRBD1; clone size: few; CDR3 length: 15; CDR3 protein: CASSSEQGLLGKLFF
V gene: TRBV28; J gene: TRBJ2-7; D gene: -; clone size: -; CDR3 length: 11; CDR3 protein: CASRDPYEQYF
V gene: TRBV18; J gene: TRBJ2-7; D gene: -; clone size: -; CDR3 length: 13; CDR3 protein: CASSPVIVREQYF
V gene: TRBV6-5; J gene: TRBJ1-5; D gene: TRBD1; clone size: -; CDR3 length: 16; CDR3 protein: CASSSGTGGFSQPQHF
V gene: TRBV5-8; J gene: TRBJ1-2; D gene: -; clone size: -; CDR3 length: 17; CDR3 protein: CASSLGLMVFSNYGYTF
V gene: TRBV18; J gene: TRBJ1-3; D gene: -; clone size: -; CDR3 length: 14; CDR3 protein: CASSPPAGGNTIYF
V gene: TRBV6-5; J gene: TRBJ1-3; D gene: -; clone size: -; CDR3 length: 15; CDR3 protein: CASSLDLSSGNTIYF
V gene: TRBV28; J gene: TRBJ2-2; D gene: -; clone size: -; CDR3 length: 11; CDR3 protein: CASSSRGELFF
V gene: TRBV11-2; J gene: TRBJ2-5; D gene: TRBD2; clone size: once; CDR3 length: 17; CDR3 protein: CASSLLPGTSGVETQYF
V gene: TRBV28; J gene: TRBJ2-7; D gene: -; clone size: -; CDR3 length: 14; CDR3 protein: CASSLAYRAYEQYF
V gene: TRBV29-1; J gene: TRBJ1-4; D gene: -; clone size: once; CDR3 length: 14; CDR3 protein: CSVGPTVSNEKLFF
V gene: TRBV9; J gene: TRBJ1-2; D gene: TRBD1; clone size: -; CDR3 length: 15; CDR3 protein: CADLGTGSANYGYTF
V gene: TRBV19; J gene: TRBJ1-6; D gene: -; clone size: -; CDR3 length: 14; CDR3 protein: CASSIPIGGTPLHF
V gene: TRBV21-1; J gene: TRBJ1-3; D gene: -; clone size: -; CDR3 length: 16; CDR3 protein: CASSSDRVVAGNTIYF
V gene: TRBV30; J gene: TRBJ1-1; D gene: TRBD1; clone size: -; CDR3 length: 14; CDR3 protein: CAWNGQGLNTEAFF
V gene: TRBV7-2; J gene: TRBJ2-5; D gene: TRBD2; clone size: -; CDR3 length: 16; CDR3 protein: CASSLVWGGIQETQYF
V gene: TRBV4-3; J gene: TRBJ2-3; D gene: -; clone size: -; CDR3 length: 19; CDR3 protein: CASSREGGRGGTLTDTQYF
V gene: TRBV7-2; J gene: TRBJ1-2; D gene: TRBD1; clone size: -; CDR3 length: 17; CDR3 protein: CASSLRSTGGARYGYTF
V gene: TRBV7-9; J gene: TRBJ2-7; D gene: TRBD1; clone size: -; CDR3 length: 15; CDR3 protein: CASSAPGQGPDEQYF
V gene: TRBV19; J gene: TRBJ2-7; D gene: TRBD2; clone size: -; CDR3 length: 16; CDR3 protein: CASSLGGAGDQNEQYF
V gene: TRBV21-1; J gene: TRBJ1-5; D gene: -; clone size: once; CDR3 length: 15; CDR3 protein: CASSKMDRSNQPQHF
V gene: TRBV7-3; J gene: TRBJ1-1; D gene: TRBD1; clone size: -; CDR3 length: 15; CDR3 protein: CASSPTGQPNTEAFF
V gene: TRBV7-2; J gene: TRBJ2-2; D gene: -; clone size: -; CDR3 length: 16; CDR3 protein: CASSLNPSPGAGELFF
V gene: TRBV4-1; J gene: TRBJ1-3; D gene: -; clone size: -; CDR3 length: 18; CDR3 protein: CASSQDPLGKTTGNTIYF
V gene: TRBV5-6; J gene: TRBJ1-1; D gene: -; clone size: few; CDR3 length: 16; CDR3 protein: CASSLGAWGAGGTAFF
V gene: TRBV9; J gene: TRBJ2-3; D gene: -; clone size: -; CDR3 length: 14; CDR3 protein: CASSVAPTTDTQYF
V gene: TRBV25-1; J gene: TRBJ2-7; D gene: -; clone size: -; CDR3 length: 14; CDR3 protein: CASSAGTGAYEQYF
V gene: TRBV7-9; J gene: TRBJ2-1; D gene: TRBD2; clone size: -; CDR3 length: 17; CDR3 protein: CASSPQSTSGRGNEQFF
V gene: TRBV7-2; J gene: TRBJ1-4; D gene: TRBD1; clone size: -; CDR3 length: 18; CDR3 protein: CASSQEATGVLSNEKLFF
V gene: TRBV4-1; J gene: TRBJ2-3; D gene: TRBD2; clone size: -; CDR3 length: 17; CDR3 protein: CASSQVGLAVSTDTQYF
V gene: TRBV28; J gene: TRBJ2-2; D gene: -; clone size: -; CDR3 length: 14; CDR3 protein: CASRNTGNTGELFF
V gene: TRBV5-1; J gene: TRBJ1-2; D gene: -; clone size: -; CDR3 length: 14; CDR3 protein: CASSLTMDRYGYTF
V gene: TRBV28; J gene: TRBJ2-7; D gene: TRBD2; clone size: -; CDR3 length: 16; CDR3 protein: CASTSTGTSATYEQYF
V gene: TRBV6-6; J gene: TRBJ1-3; D gene: -; clone size: -; CDR3 length: 14; CDR3 protein: CASSLGRAGNTIYF